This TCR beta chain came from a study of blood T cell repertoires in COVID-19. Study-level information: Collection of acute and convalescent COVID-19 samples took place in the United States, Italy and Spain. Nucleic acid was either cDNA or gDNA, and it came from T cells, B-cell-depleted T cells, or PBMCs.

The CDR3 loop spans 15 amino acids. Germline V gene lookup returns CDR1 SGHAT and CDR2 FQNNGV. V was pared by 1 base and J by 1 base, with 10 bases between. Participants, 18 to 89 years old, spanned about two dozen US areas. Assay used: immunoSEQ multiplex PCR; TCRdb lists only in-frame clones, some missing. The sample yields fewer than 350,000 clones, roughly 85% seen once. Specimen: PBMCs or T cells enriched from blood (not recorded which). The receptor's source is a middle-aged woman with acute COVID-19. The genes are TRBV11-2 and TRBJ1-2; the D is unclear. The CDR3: CASSLAPGSNYGYTF. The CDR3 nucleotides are TGTGCCAGCAGCTTAGCCCCGGGGAGTAACTATGGCTACACCTTC.